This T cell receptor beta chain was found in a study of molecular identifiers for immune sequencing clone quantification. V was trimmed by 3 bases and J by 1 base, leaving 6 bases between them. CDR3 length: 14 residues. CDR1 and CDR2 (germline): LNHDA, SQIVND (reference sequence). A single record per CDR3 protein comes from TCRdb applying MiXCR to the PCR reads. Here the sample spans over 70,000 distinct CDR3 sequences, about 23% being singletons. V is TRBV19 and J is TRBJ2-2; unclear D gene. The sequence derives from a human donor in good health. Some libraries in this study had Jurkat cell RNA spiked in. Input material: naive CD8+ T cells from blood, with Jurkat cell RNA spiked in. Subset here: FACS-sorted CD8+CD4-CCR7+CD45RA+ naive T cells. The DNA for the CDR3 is TGTGCCAGTAGTATCCATCTGAACACCGGGGAGCTGTTTTTT. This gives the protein CASSIHLNTGELFF.